The next 12 T cell receptor beta chains were all read from a single sample in a study of T cell clonotyping in hematopoietic cell transplantation. The protocol was immunoSEQ multiplex PCR, while the TCRdb copy is restricted to in-frame clones and leaves out a portion. Here the sample spans approximately 70,000 clones, 85% to 95% being singletons. The sequencing input was peripheral blood mononuclear cells. The source is a man aged 50 or older in good health. Some clones in this sample may be carry-over from other donors' samples.

The J gene is TRBJ2-3, the V gene TRBV4-1; TRBD2 matches 9 bases. Germline V CDR1 and CDR2: MGHRA, YSYEKL. V lost 6 bases and J lost 4; bases outside the gene matches: 11. The CDR3 loop spans 16 amino acids. This CDR3 reads CASRPTKAGGPDTQYF. CDR3 nucleotides: TGCGCCAGCAGGCCAACTAAGGCGGGGGGGCCAGATACGCAGTATTTT.

This clone was found once. The chain combines TRBV7-3 with TRBJ2-2; 9 nucleotides agree with TRBD2. The CDR3 consists of 17 residues. Losses at the gene ends were 4 bases for V and 4 bases for J; bases not matched to a gene: 10. Germline V lookup: CDR1 SGHTA, CDR2 FQGTGA. DNA of the CDR3: TGTGCCAGCAGCTCCCGAGTAGCGGGAGAGGGCACCGGGGAGCTGTTTTTT. Residues: CASSSRVAGEGTGELFF.

The chain links TRBV28 to TRBJ2-3; 8 bases line up with TRBD2. The CDR3 has 16 amino acids. The junction had 14 bases not matched to a gene; V was cut back by 10 bases and J by 2 bases. CDR1 and CDR2 (germline): MDHEN, SYDVKM. This CDR3 reads CATEKTAGGSTDTQYF. CDR3 sequence (DNA): TGTGCCACAGAAAAGACGGCGGGAGGTTCCACAGATACGCAGTATTTT.

This clone turned up a few times. J is TRBJ2-7 and V is TRBV19, with no clear D. CDR3 length equals 14 residues. The germline V and J ends were trimmed by 4 bases and 0 bases, with 10 bases remaining between them. Germline lookup yields CDR1 LNHDA and CDR2 SQIVND (reference sequence). In nucleotides, the CDR3 is TGTGCCAGTAGTAGCCCCAGCGTCTCCTACGAGCAGTACTTC. Residues: CASSSPSVSYEQYF.

The gene calls are TRBV6-5 and TRBJ1-5, with D hard to call. Trimming removed 5 bases at V and 5 bases at J, with 13 bases between. The CDR3 spans 14 residues. The germline CDR1 and CDR2 sequences are MNHEY and SVGAGI. CDR3 loop: CASSPATYDQPQHF. The DNA for the CDR3 is TGTGCCAGCAGTCCCGCGACATACGATCAGCCCCAGCATTTT.

The chain uses TRBV7-2 and TRBJ2-7, with TRBD1 matching 7 bases. The CDR3 runs to 15 residues. The germline V gene encodes CDR1 SGHTA and CDR2 FQGNSA. The ends lost 6 bases at V and 2 bases at J; junction bases unmatched: 10. The CDR3: CASRLTGRPAYEQYF. Here the CDR3 DNA reads TGTGCCAGCAGACTGACAGGGAGACCGGCCTACGAGCAGTACTTC.

The chain uses TRBV6-5 and TRBJ1-1, with a weak D call TRBD1 (5 bases). Germline V lookup: CDR1 MNHEY, CDR2 SVGAGI. With 6 bases removed from V and 6 bases from J, the gap between germline ends came to 14 bases. The CDR3 runs to 13 residues. As DNA, the CDR3 is TGTGCCAGCAGCCCCGTTGGGGACGCTGAAGCTTTCTTT. It yields the protein CASSPVGDAEAFF.

The chain has TRBV6-1 and TRBJ2-1; D ambiguous. The CDR3 runs to 12 residues. The germline V and J ends were trimmed by 2 bases and 12 bases, with 11 bases remaining between them. Germline CDR1 reads MNHNS; CDR2 reads SASEGT. The CDR3 nucleotides read TGTGCCAGCAGTGAACCCCCTAAAGGGCAGTTCTTC. It is translated as CASSEPPKGQFF.

The chain uses TRBV5-5 and TRBJ1-1; D remains unclear. The V gene's germline CDR1 is SGHKS and CDR2 YYEKEE (reference sequence). V was pared by 1 base and J by 1 base, with 5 bases between. This CDR3 has 13 amino acids. CDR3 sequence: CASSLFWNTEAFF. DNA for the CDR3: TGTGCCAGCAGCTTGTTTTGGAACACTGAAGCTTTCTTT.

The chain uses TRBV21-1 and TRBJ2-5. TRBV21-1 is marked as a pseudogene. The CDR3 loop spans 16 amino acids. CDR3 bases: TGTGCCAGCAGCAAAGTTGGTCCGCCCCTCCAAGAGACCCAGTACTTC. Protein: CASSKVGPPLQETQYF.

This clone was picked up one time. The V call is TRBV5-1, the J call TRBJ1-4; TRBD1 matches 8 bases. CDR1 SGHRS and CDR2 YFSETQ come from the germline V gene. Unmatched junction bases numbered 5, after V lost 1 base and J lost 0 bases. This CDR3 has 17 residues. The CDR3 DNA reads as TGCGCCAGCAGCTTGTCTCAGGGGGCATCAACTAATGAAAAACTGTTTTTT. Translating it yields CASSLSQGASTNEKLFF.

The chain has TRBV9 and TRBJ2-1; D not resolved. The CDR3 consists of 15 residues. Between the trimmed V and J ends, which lost 6 bases and 2 bases, there was a span of 15 bases. Germline V gene lookup returns CDR1 SGDLS and CDR2 YYNGEE. The CDR3 sequence is CASTPIADPYNEQFF. The DNA for the CDR3 is TGTGCCAGCACCCCAATCGCGGATCCCTACAATGAGCAGTTCTTC. Full variable domain (missing parts from reference TRBV9 and TRBJ2-1): DSGVTQTPKHLITATGQRVTLRCSPRSGDLSVYWYQQSLDQGLQFLIQYYNGEERAKGNILERFSAQQFPDLHSELNLSSLELGDSALYFCASTPIADPYNEQFFGPGTRLTVL.